A selection of T cell receptor beta chains follows, all from one sample in a study of blood T cell repertoires in COVID-19. TCRdb keeps only in-frame clones here, not all; method: immunoSEQ multiplex PCR. The sample records 250,000 to 350,000 clones, over 75% being singletons. Input material: PBMCs or T cells enriched from blood (not recorded which). These receptors were obtained from a woman aged 30 to 39 who had recovered from COVID-19. Both conserved end residues are trimmed from each CDR3. Fields, in order: V gene, J gene, D gene, CDR3 protein. D genes are given only for firm matches.

V: TRBV28
J: TRBJ2-1
D: TRBD2
CDR3: ASSLWGGTSGRAYNEQF

V: TRBV18
J: TRBJ1-5
D: -
CDR3: ASSPDGDSNQPQH

V: TRBV28
J: TRBJ2-7
D: -
CDR3: ASSTEGHLSYEQY

V: TRBV5-1
J: TRBJ2-1
D: TRBD2
CDR3: ASKRLAGELVSYNEQF

V: TRBV28
J: TRBJ1-5
D: -
CDR3: ASSLSGPGQPQH

V: TRBV19
J: TRBJ2-1
D: -
CDR3: ASYGSPGYEQF

V: TRBV30
J: TRBJ2-1
D: TRBD1
CDR3: AWSRGEQF

V: TRBV27
J: TRBJ2-1
D: TRBD2
CDR3: ASRGLAGGLGREQF

V: TRBV10-3
J: TRBJ2-5
D: -
CDR3: AISLADQETQY

V: TRBV15
J: TRBJ2-2
D: TRBD2
CDR3: ATSRDRLAVNTGELF

V: TRBV27
J: TRBJ1-1
D: -
CDR3: ASSPVTGNTEAF

V: TRBV4-3
J: TRBJ1-4
D: TRBD1
CDR3: ASSQVPGSGGEKLF

V: TRBV28
J: TRBJ2-7
D: TRBD2
CDR3: ASMVASGRYEQY

V: TRBV19
J: TRBJ2-7
D: -
CDR3: ASSTGTYEQY